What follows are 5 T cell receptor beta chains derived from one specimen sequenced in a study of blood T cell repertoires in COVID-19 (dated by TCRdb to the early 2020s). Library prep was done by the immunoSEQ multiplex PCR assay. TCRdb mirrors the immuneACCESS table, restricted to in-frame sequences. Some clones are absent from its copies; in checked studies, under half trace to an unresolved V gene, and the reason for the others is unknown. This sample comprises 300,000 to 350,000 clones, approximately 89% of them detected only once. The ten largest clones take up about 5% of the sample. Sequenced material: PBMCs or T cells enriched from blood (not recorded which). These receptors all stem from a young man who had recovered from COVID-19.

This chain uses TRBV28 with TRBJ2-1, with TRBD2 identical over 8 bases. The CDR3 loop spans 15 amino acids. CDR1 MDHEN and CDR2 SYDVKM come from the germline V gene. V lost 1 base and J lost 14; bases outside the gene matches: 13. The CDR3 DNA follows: TGTGCCAGCAGTTTATCCGTTGGTTCGTACGGGGGGGAGTTCTTC. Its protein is CASSLSVGSYGGEFF.

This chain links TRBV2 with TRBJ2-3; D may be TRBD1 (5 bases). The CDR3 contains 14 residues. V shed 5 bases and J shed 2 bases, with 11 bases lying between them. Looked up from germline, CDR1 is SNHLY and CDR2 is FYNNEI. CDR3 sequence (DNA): TGTGCCAGCAGTCAACTCAGGGACACAGATACGCAGTATTTT. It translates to CASSQLRDTDTQYF. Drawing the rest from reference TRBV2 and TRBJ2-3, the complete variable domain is EPEVTQTPSHQVTQMGQEVILRCVPISNHLYFYWYRQILGQKVEFLVSFYNNEISEKSEIFDDQFSVERPDGSNFTLKIRSTKLEDSAMYFCASSQLRDTDTQYFGPGTRLTVL.

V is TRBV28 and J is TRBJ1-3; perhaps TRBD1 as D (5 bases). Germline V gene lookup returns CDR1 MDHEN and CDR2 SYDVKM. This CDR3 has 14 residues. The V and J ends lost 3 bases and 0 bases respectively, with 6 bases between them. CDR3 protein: CASSFRASGNTIYF. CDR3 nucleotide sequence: TGTGCCAGCAGTTTCAGGGCCTCTGGAAACACCATATATTTT.

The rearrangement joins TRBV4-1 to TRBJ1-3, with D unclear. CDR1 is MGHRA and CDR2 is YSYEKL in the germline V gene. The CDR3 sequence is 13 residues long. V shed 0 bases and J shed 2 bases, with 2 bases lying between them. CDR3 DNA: TGCGCCAGCAGCCAAGATACTGGAAACACCATATATTTT. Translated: CASSQDTGNTIYF.

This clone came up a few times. The CDR3 DNA reads as TGCGCCAGCAGTAGCGAGCCACTCACTAGCGGGGCTAGCACAGATACGCAGTATTTT. It translates to CASSSEPLTSGASTDTQYF. The gene calls are TRBV10-1 and TRBJ2-3, with TRBD2 matching 10 bases. From germline, CDR1 is WNHNN and CDR2 SYGVQD (reference sequence). The junction had 14 bases not matched to a gene; V was cut back by 5 bases and J by 0 bases. The CDR3 extends over 19 amino acids.